These T cell receptor beta chains were read from a single sample in a study of blood T cell repertoires in COVID-19. The method was immunoSEQ multiplex PCR; TCRdb's version includes in-frame clones alone and lacks a portion of them. The table shows 90,000 to 120,000 clones, with 80% to 85% occurring only once. Sequencing was done on a sample of peripheral blood. The receptors were sampled from a human donor in a cohort sampled during active COVID-19. Both conserved end residues are part of each CDR3. Clone size, where shown, is once, few, many, or a class for clones that have expanded.

TRBJ1-2 TRBV19 - CASSITGGNYGYTF
TRBJ2-6 TRBV2 - CASSGTGWKGANVLTF
TRBJ2-7 TRBV7-8 - CASSSIAGVRGNEQYF
TRBJ1-5 TRBV12-3/TRBV12-4 - CASSSDRLRPQHF
TRBJ1-5 TRBV21-1 once CASSTRANQPQHF
TRBJ1-2 TRBV19 - CASSRDRGSYTF
TRBJ1-2 TRBV3-1/TRBV3-2 - CASSQGTEGYGYTF
TRBJ2-2 TRBV4-3 - CASSQRSGTGELFF
TRBJ1-1 TRBV7-3 - CASSPNGGVPTEAFF
TRBJ2-5 TRBV19 - CASSLLGGETQYF
TRBJ1-2 TRBV28 few CASSLFRGSDYGYTF
TRBJ2-1 TRBV19 - CASSPGTSGRIWFF
TRBJ2-3 TRBV19 - CASSMMWTSTDTQYF
TRBJ1-4 TRBV25-1 - CASRPTGGSEKLFF
TRBJ2-1 TRBV18 - CASSPPGRGGYNEQFF
TRBJ2-3 TRBV7-3 - CASSELKTSGMTTPGRDTQYF
TRBJ2-1 TRBV27 - CASSFGSGLASGNEQFF
TRBJ1-2 TRBV19 - CASSIPQGYGYTF
TRBJ1-5 TRBV28 - CASREGVSNQPQHF
TRBJ2-3 TRBV12-5 - CASGLARESPPDTQYF
TRBJ1-5 TRBV29-1 - CSVATGTGDLPQHF
TRBJ2-3 TRBV29-1 once CSVEDVQASTDTQYF
TRBJ1-2 TRBV29-1 - CSATGGPNYGYTF
TRBJ2-1 TRBV19 - CASSIDPLLGFYNEQFF
TRBJ2-1 TRBV10-3 - CAISEAPGTVNEQFF
TRBJ1-2 TRBV29-1 - CSGFSTLGQGAMGYGYTF
TRBJ1-1 TRBV11-2 - CASSLEVGTANTEAFF
TRBJ1-5 TRBV7-8 few CASSSLPNQPQHF
TRBJ1-2 TRBV28 - CASSLPGTGKYGYTF
TRBJ2-3 TRBV4-3 - CASSPYKGGAGTDTQYF